The 32 T cell receptor beta chains listed next were all sequenced from one sample in a study of sequential checkpoint blockade in melanoma. Treatment indicated: randomized to nivolumab then ipilimumab (arm A) or the reverse (arm B). TCRdb keeps only in-frame clones here, not all; method: immunoSEQ multiplex PCR. The profile shows about 5,500 clones, approximately 40% of them singletons. The sequenced sample was tumor tissue (inferred from file names), obtained from a patient given nivolumab and ipilimumab in sequence. The receptors were gathered from a human donor with melanoma.

V gene TRBV1 combines with J gene TRBJ1-2. TRBV1 represents a pseudogene. The CDR3 runs to 13 residues. The CDR3 DNA follows: TGCGCCAGCAGCCAACAAGACTTTGGTGGCTACACCTTC. This translates into CASSQQDFGGYTF.

This clone turned up a few times. The chain carries TRBV19 and TRBJ1-1; D is uncertain. CDR1 and CDR2 (germline): LNHDA, SQIVND (reference sequence). Trimming cost V 3 bases and J 1 base, with 3 bases left between them. There are 12 residues in the CDR3. The CDR3 nucleotides read TGTGCCAGTAGTATTAAGAACACTGAAGCTTTCTTT. Amino acids: CASSIKNTEAFF.

This sequence joins TRBV18 and TRBJ2-1; possible D gene TRBD2, 6 bases. CDR1 is KGHSH and CDR2 is LQKENI in the germline V gene. CDR3 size: 14 residues. V lost 0 bases and J lost 10, with 13 bases in between. DNA of the CDR3: TGTGCCAGCTCACCACCTACACTAGCTGTCGAGCAGTTCTTC. This translates into CASSPPTLAVEQFF.

V is TRBV6-8 and J is TRBJ1-5, with 7 positions matching TRBD1. J lost 7 bases, V lost 6 bases, and 6 bases had no gene match. Germline assignment: CDR1 MNHGY and CDR2 SAAAGT. The CDR3 totals 13 residues. CDR3: CASRNTGVQPQHF. CDR3 in DNA: TGTGCCAGCAGGAATACAGGGGTACAGCCCCAGCATTTT.

The rearrangement uses TRBV5-1 and TRBJ2-7, with TRBD1 identical over 9 bases. CDR1 SGHRS and CDR2 YFSETQ come from the germline V gene. The V and J ends lost 0 bases and 2 bases, in that order; junction bases with no gene match: 3. The CDR3 is made up of 15 amino acids. CDR3 sequence: CASSLGTGAPYEQYF. The CDR3 DNA sequence: TGCGCCAGCAGCTTGGGGACAGGGGCGCCCTACGAGCAGTACTTC.

The genes are TRBV4-1 and TRBJ2-7, with a weak D call TRBD1 (6 bases). Trimming removed 3 bases at V and 2 bases at J, with 14 bases between. Germline CDR1 MGHRA, CDR2 YSYEKL. This CDR3 spans 15 amino acids. The CDR3 DNA reads as TGCGCCAGCAGCCAGGCACAGGGATCCCCCTACGAGCAGTACTTC. This codes for CASSQAQGSPYEQYF.

This chain links TRBV29-1 with TRBJ2-1; 12 bases line up with TRBD1. After removal of 7 bases from V and 0 bases from J, the junction contained 10 bases not matched to a gene. CDR1 is SQVTM, CDR2 ANQGSEA, per germline. The CDR3 consists of 17 residues. CDR3 DNA sequence: TGCAGCGCTCAAACGAAGGGACAGGGGGCCTCCTACAATGAGCAGTTCTTC. Its protein product is CSAQTKGQGASYNEQFF.

The chain joins TRBV5-1 to TRBJ1-1; possible D gene TRBD1, 5 bases. This CDR3 contains 15 residues. V shed 0 bases and J shed 0 bases, with 9 bases lying between them. Germline V CDR1 and CDR2: SGHRS, YFSETQ. The CDR3: CASSLAETVNTEAFF. Written as DNA, the CDR3 is TGCGCCAGCAGCTTGGCTGAGACAGTGAACACTGAAGCTTTCTTT.

This clone was detected once. The chain has TRBV28 and TRBJ2-7; a possible D gene is TRBD1 (8 bases). Per germline, CDR1 MDHEN and CDR2 SYDVKM. V was clipped by 7 bases and J by 7 bases, with 14 bases between them. The length of the CDR3 is 12 residues. The CDR3 region has the DNA TGTGCCAGCAACAGGGGGGGACGGGAGCAGTACTTC. It yields the protein CASNRGGREQYF.

The chain has TRBV19 and TRBJ2-1, with D tentatively TRBD2 (6 bases). The germline CDR1 and CDR2 sequences are LNHDA and SQIVND (reference sequence). The CDR3 is 15 residues long. Trimming removed 5 bases from V and 6 bases from J, with 17 bases in between. DNA for the CDR3: TGTGCCAGTAGTCTTTGGGCGGGGTGGGGCAATGAGCAGTTCTTC. Translation gives CASSLWAGWGNEQFF.

This clone was picked up a small number of times. V and J are TRBV6-8 and TRBJ2-5; D remains ambiguous. This CDR3 has 15 residues. Germline CDR1 and CDR2: MNHGY and SAAAGT. The V gene lost 0 bases and the J gene lost 2 bases, with 10 bases spanning the gap. The CDR3 DNA follows: TGTGCCAGCAGTTACTCGATACCCCTACAAGAGACCCAGTACTTC. It yields the protein CASSYSIPLQETQYF.

Only a few counts were recorded for this clone. The J gene is TRBJ2-1, the V gene TRBV29-1; 8 bases fit TRBD2. This CDR3 contains 15 residues. Germline CDR1 and CDR2: SQVTM and ANQGSEA. Unmatched junction bases numbered 8, after V lost 7 bases and J lost 0 bases. The DNA of the CDR3 is TGCAGCGCCCTACTAGCGGCGAGCTCCTACAATGAGCAGTTCTTC. Its protein is CSALLAASSYNEQFF.

The gene calls are TRBV5-1 and TRBJ1-4, with 8 bases lining up with TRBD1. V shed 5 bases, J shed 1 base, and the junction held 7 bases outside the gene matches. Germline values: CDR1 SGHRS, CDR2 YFSETQ. The CDR3 is made up of 16 amino acids. CDR3 loop: CASSRGQGLTNEKLFF. Written as DNA, the CDR3 is TGCGCCAGCAGTCGAGGACAGGGCCTAACTAATGAAAAACTGTTTTTT.

This clone has only a few counts. At one boundary the junction diverges from the germline segment, which might be a read error. The V gene is TRBV6-4, the J gene TRBJ2-7, with D hard to call. The CDR3 runs to 15 residues. The germline gives CDR1 MRHNA, CDR2 SNTAGT. CDR3 sequence (DNA): TGTGCCATCAGTGATAGCCAGCTTAGCTCCTACGAGCAGTACTTC. Amino acid sequence: CAISDSQLSSYEQYF.

The V gene is TRBV30, the J gene TRBJ1-1; tentatively, D is TRBD1 (6 bases). Looked up from germline, CDR1 is GTSNPN and CDR2 is SVGIG (reference sequence). Trimming shortened V by 1 base and J by 4 bases, and 22 bases separated the two germline ends. The CDR3 totals 17 residues. CDR3 loop: CAWSAQWGLGQITEAFF. The CDR3 DNA reads TGTGCCTGGAGTGCTCAATGGGGGCTCGGTCAGATCACTGAAGCTTTCTTT.

The rearrangement joins TRBV19 to TRBJ2-1; D may be TRBD1 or TRBD2 (5 bases each). The CDR3 length is 13 residues. In germline, CDR1 is LNHDA, CDR2 SQIVND (reference sequence). The V end was cut by 6 bases, the J end by 6 bases, with 12 bases between. The chain's CDR3 is CASRMPGSNEQFF. In DNA, the CDR3 is TGTGCCAGTAGGATGCCAGGGAGCAATGAGCAGTTCTTC.

J is TRBJ1-2 and V is TRBV28; D not certain. Trimming took 7 bases from V and 8 from J, leaving 14 bases between them. CDR1 is MDHEN and CDR2 is SYDVKM in the germline V gene. The CDR3 covers 12 residues. The CDR3 is CASTSSGRGYTF. The CDR3 nucleotides are TGTGCCAGCACCTCTTCCGGTAGGGGCTACACCTTC.

This clone was recorded a few times. The rearrangement joins TRBV19 to TRBJ1-2; 7 bases are shared with TRBD1. Germline V gene sequence: CDR1 LNHDA, CDR2 SQIVND (reference sequence). The CDR3 loop spans 13 amino acids. The trim removed 1 base at V and 8 bases at J, leaving 4 bases unmatched. In DNA, the CDR3 is TGTGCCAGTAGTATAGGAGGGGGCAACGGCTACACCTTC. As protein: CASSIGGGNGYTF.

This clone is a singleton in its sample. The chain is built from TRBV29-1 and TRBJ1-2, with D maybe TRBD1 (6 bases). V lost 0 bases, J lost 4 bases, and 15 bases lay in between. CDR3 length equals 15 residues. Germline values: CDR1 SQVTM, CDR2 ANQGSEA. CDR3 nucleotides: TGCAGCGTTGAAGATAGGACAGCGCGCCCCTATGGCTACACCTTC. Encoded protein: CSVEDRTARPYGYTF.

This chain joins TRBV10-2 and TRBJ1-2; a possible D gene is TRBD1 (6 bases). V was clipped by 0 bases and J by 4 bases, with 9 bases between them. This CDR3 spans 14 amino acids. Germline lookup yields CDR1 WSHSY and CDR2 SAAADI. Here the CDR3 reads CASSESRQAYGYTF. The CDR3 DNA reads as TGCGCCAGCAGTGAGTCCAGACAGGCCTATGGCTACACCTTC.

There are a few counts of this clone. V gene TRBV30 combines with J gene TRBJ2-3; 11 bases map to TRBD2. CDR3 length equals 14 residues. From germline, CDR1 is GTSNPN and CDR2 SVGIG (reference sequence). After removal of 3 bases from V and 3 bases from J, the junction contained 2 bases not matched to a gene. The CDR3 sequence is CAWRTSGRTDTQYF. Here the CDR3 DNA reads TGTGCCTGGAGAACTAGCGGGAGAACAGATACGCAGTATTTT.

This clone was detected ten times or more. The V call is TRBV4-1, the J call TRBJ2-7; D uncertain. V dropped 0 bases and J dropped 3 bases, with 12 bases sitting between them. CDR3 length: 15 residues. CDR1 MGHRA and CDR2 YSYEKL come from the germline V gene. DNA for the CDR3: TGCGCCAGCAGCCAAGATTCCCAAAGCGTCTACGAGCAGTACTTC. Its translation: CASSQDSQSVYEQYF.

The chain couples TRBV6-8 to TRBJ1-2, with D uncertain. The CDR3 is made up of 14 amino acids. CDR1 and CDR2 from the germline V gene are MNHGY and SAAAGT. V lost 10 bases, J lost 8 bases, and 23 bases lay in between. CDR3 in DNA: TGTGCCACCGCGCCGTTGAGTGTTTCGTCGGGCTACACCTTC. Protein product: CATAPLSVSSGYTF.

The V gene is TRBV11-3, the J gene TRBJ1-4, with D tentatively TRBD1 (6 bases). This CDR3 is built from 14 residues. Trimming stripped 1 base from V and 7 bases from J, with 10 bases between. Germline CDR1 and CDR2: SGHNT and YENEEA. In nucleotides, the CDR3 is TGTGCCAGCAGCTTAGGACAGGTCGGTGAAAAACTGTTTTTT. Its translation is CASSLGQVGEKLFF.

In regard to this clone: Compared with germline, one end of the junction differs, possibly owing to a read error. V is TRBV6-8 and J is TRBJ2-2; D gene ambiguous. Germline CDR1 and CDR2: MNHGY and SAAAGT. The CDR3 covers 15 residues. DNA for the CDR3: TGTGCCATCAGTGTTAGAGTTGGGAACACCGGGGAGCTGTTTTTT. This encodes CAISVRVGNTGELFF.

This clone was recorded only once. This rearrangement joins TRBV30 to TRBJ1-1; the match to TRBD1 covers 9 bases. The germline gives CDR1 GTSNPN, CDR2 SVGIG (reference sequence). This CDR3 spans 16 amino acids. J gave up 3 bases and V 3 bases, and 11 bases lay outside the gene matches. The CDR3, as DNA: TGTGCCTGGAGCCGGGACAGGGTTCGAGGTTACACTGAAGCTTTCTTT. Protein sequence: CAWSRDRVRGYTEAFF. Based on the CDR3 plus reference TRBV30 and TRBJ1-1, the full variable domain is SQTIHQWPATLVQPVGSPLSLECTVEGTSNPNLYWYRQAAGRGLQLLFYSVGIGQISSEVPQNLSASRPQDRQFILSSKKLLLSDSGFYLCAWSRDRVRGYTEAFFGQGTRLTVV.

The chain joins TRBV6-8 to TRBJ1-3; D uncertain. V was shortened by 2 bases and J by 4 bases, with 6 bases between the two germline ends. Germline loops: CDR1 MNHGY, CDR2 SAAAGT. The CDR3 length is 13 residues. This chain's CDR3 is CASSYMAGNTIYF. Written as DNA, the CDR3 is TGTGCCAGCAGTTACATGGCGGGAAACACCATATATTTT.

The chain employs TRBV6-8 and TRBJ1-5; D possibly corresponds to TRBD1 (6 bases). V was trimmed by 5 bases and J by 1 base, leaving 12 bases between them. The germline gives CDR1 MNHGY, CDR2 SAAAGT. This CDR3 spans 15 amino acids. The CDR3 coding sequence is TGTGCCAGCAGTAGAAGAGGACAGAGCAATCAGCCCCAGCATTTT. It encodes CASSRRGQSNQPQHF.

This clone is termed medium-sized. V usage is TRBV9 and J usage is TRBJ2-3; 8 bases are a match to TRBD2. The germline gives CDR1 SGDLS, CDR2 YYNGEE. V lost 0 bases and J lost 4; bases outside the gene matches: 10. The CDR3 loop spans 17 amino acids. CDR3 amino acids: CASSVVPSGRGADTQYF. CDR3 bases: TGTGCCAGCAGCGTAGTCCCCAGCGGGAGAGGTGCAGATACGCAGTATTTT.

This clone counts as medium-sized (0.01 to 0.1%). The V and J genes are TRBV30 and TRBJ2-7; TRBD2 agrees at 7 bases. The J call is in doubt because the DNA end fits TRBJ2-5 better. Germline V CDR1 and CDR2: GTSNPN, SVGIG (reference sequence). CDR3 size: 14 residues. The CDR3 nucleotides are TGTGCCTGGAGTCACGGAGGGGCTAGCGGGACCCAGTACTTC. Translated: CAWSHGGASGTQYF.

The CDR3 DNA is TGTGCCAGCAGCTTACGGACAGCAACTAATGAAAAACTGTTTTTT. Translated: CASSLRTATNEKLFF. The V gene is TRBV11-3, the J gene TRBJ1-4; TRBD1 might be the D (6 bases). Germline CDR1 is SGHNT and CDR2 is YENEEA. The CDR3 covers 15 residues. The V and J ends lost 2 bases and 0 bases respectively, with 7 bases between them.

The genes are TRBV25-1 and TRBJ2-1, with D perhaps matching TRBD1 or TRBD2 (6 bases each). Germline V gene data show CDR1 as MGHDK and CDR2 as SYGVNS. The CDR3 covers 18 residues. V lost 1 base and J 0 bases, leaving 16 bases between the germline ends. CDR3 amino acids: CASSELKGGSSSYNEQFF. In nucleotides, the CDR3 is TGTGCCAGCAGTGAATTGAAGGGGGGATCCAGCTCCTACAATGAGCAGTTCTTC.